This is a list of T cell receptor beta chains from one sample in a study of early T cells in non-severe SARS-CoV-2 infection. TCRdb independently ran MiXCR on the 5' RACE reads; one entry per CDR3 protein. This sample has about 40,000 distinct CDR3 sequences, with roughly 5% found just once. Sample: whole blood. Receptors were obtained from an adult who was a healthcare worker with PCR-confirmed SARS-CoV-2 infection or an uninfected control (not recorded which). Each CDR3 is given with its conserved first and last residue. D genes are given only for firm matches.

j_call: TRBJ2-2
d_call: .
v_call: TRBV13
cdr3_aa: CASSSSTGTGELFF

j_call: TRBJ1-2
d_call: .
v_call: TRBV20-1
cdr3_aa: CSARVGDYGYTF

j_call: TRBJ1-4
d_call: .
v_call: TRBV29-1
cdr3_aa: CSVGDEKLFF

j_call: TRBJ2-1
d_call: TRBD2
v_call: TRBV4-1
cdr3_aa: CASSQPGASGSNEQFF

j_call: TRBJ1-5
d_call: TRBD1
v_call: TRBV27
cdr3_aa: CASSRTGGGNQPQHF

j_call: TRBJ2-4
d_call: TRBD1
v_call: TRBV7-8
cdr3_aa: CASSLAFRGRPKNIQYF

j_call: TRBJ2-7
d_call: TRBD1
v_call: TRBV7-6
cdr3_aa: CASSLPGQDYEQYF

j_call: TRBJ2-7
d_call: .
v_call: TRBV30
cdr3_aa: CAWSGGQSNYEQYF

j_call: TRBJ2-6
d_call: TRBD1
v_call: TRBV7-9
cdr3_aa: CASSSTGAGANVLTF

j_call: TRBJ2-1
d_call: TRBD2
v_call: TRBV6-2/TRBV6-3
cdr3_aa: CASSYTEWTSGNYNEQFF

j_call: TRBJ2-7
d_call: .
v_call: TRBV20-1
cdr3_aa: CSASPLAFPRSKGDEQYF

j_call: TRBJ2-6
d_call: .
v_call: TRBV7-2
cdr3_aa: CASSFAGANVLTF

j_call: TRBJ2-7
d_call: .
v_call: TRBV12-3/TRBV12-4
cdr3_aa: CASSFGREQYF

j_call: TRBJ2-3
d_call: .
v_call: TRBV11-2
cdr3_aa: CASSIGTTSTDTQYF

j_call: TRBJ1-2
d_call: .
v_call: TRBV7-6
cdr3_aa: CASSPWAGGSGYTF

j_call: TRBJ2-1
d_call: TRBD2
v_call: TRBV20-1
cdr3_aa: CSAISGTSVLYNEQFF

j_call: TRBJ2-2
d_call: .
v_call: TRBV30
cdr3_aa: CAWDYNTGELFF

j_call: TRBJ2-1
d_call: TRBD2
v_call: TRBV28
cdr3_aa: CASSLGGRTSSEQFF

j_call: TRBJ1-2
d_call: .
v_call: TRBV6-5
cdr3_aa: CASSPFGNYGYTF

j_call: TRBJ2-1
d_call: TRBD2
v_call: TRBV5-1
cdr3_aa: CASSLLAGSNNEQFF

j_call: TRBJ2-7
d_call: .
v_call: TRBV10-1
cdr3_aa: CASSSAGYEQYF

j_call: TRBJ2-2
d_call: .
v_call: TRBV29-1
cdr3_aa: CSVPRGTNTGELFF

j_call: TRBJ2-5
d_call: .
v_call: TRBV19
cdr3_aa: CASSRTSGVAGETQYF

j_call: TRBJ1-6
d_call: .
v_call: TRBV18
cdr3_aa: CASSPRERGNSPLHF

j_call: TRBJ2-7
d_call: TRBD2
v_call: TRBV7-2
cdr3_aa: CASSLELAGVMFSYEQYF

j_call: TRBJ2-7
d_call: .
v_call: TRBV28
cdr3_aa: CASRIRDDTYEQYF

j_call: TRBJ2-3
d_call: TRBD2
v_call: TRBV7-7
cdr3_aa: CASSYGLASDTQYF

j_call: TRBJ2-4
d_call: TRBD2
v_call: TRBV19
cdr3_aa: CASSIGGLAGTLAKNIQYF

j_call: TRBJ2-5
d_call: .
v_call: TRBV29-1
cdr3_aa: CSVESQGSQETQYF

j_call: TRBJ2-1
d_call: .
v_call: TRBV6-1
cdr3_aa: CASSEGSGEQFF

j_call: TRBJ2-7
d_call: TRBD1
v_call: TRBV27
cdr3_aa: CASSPGDSGSYEQYF

j_call: TRBJ2-7
d_call: TRBD1
v_call: TRBV15
cdr3_aa: CATSSRGQGKYEQYF

j_call: TRBJ1-6
d_call: .
v_call: TRBV9
cdr3_aa: CASSLGGWEVSPLHF

j_call: TRBJ1-2
d_call: .
v_call: TRBV7-2
cdr3_aa: CASSPRAEVEGYTF

j_call: TRBJ2-1
d_call: .
v_call: TRBV5-1
cdr3_aa: CASSLDPSYNEQFF

j_call: TRBJ2-3
d_call: TRBD2
v_call: TRBV2
cdr3_aa: CASSEGTSGGYTQYF

j_call: TRBJ2-3
d_call: TRBD2
v_call: TRBV5-4
cdr3_aa: CASSFAGGPQYF

j_call: TRBJ2-5
d_call: .
v_call: TRBV20-1
cdr3_aa: CRPGVGGRGQETQYF

j_call: TRBJ1-2
d_call: TRBD1
v_call: TRBV7-6
cdr3_aa: CASSSGTGGNLDYGYTF

j_call: TRBJ2-1
d_call: TRBD1
v_call: TRBV7-9
cdr3_aa: CASSWTPGQGAHEQFF

j_call: TRBJ2-1
d_call: .
v_call: TRBV30
cdr3_aa: CAWSVIGNEQFF

j_call: TRBJ2-5
d_call: .
v_call: TRBV29-1
cdr3_aa: CSVDMAGAETQYF

j_call: TRBJ2-3
d_call: .
v_call: TRBV20-1
cdr3_aa: CSARDLAGRTDTQYF

j_call: TRBJ2-2
d_call: TRBD2
v_call: TRBV7-9
cdr3_aa: CARSSGNSNTGELFF

j_call: TRBJ2-5
d_call: TRBD1
v_call: TRBV2
cdr3_aa: CASSGQGGETQYF

j_call: TRBJ2-7
d_call: TRBD2
v_call: TRBV11-2
cdr3_aa: CASSLKGLAGTEQYF

j_call: TRBJ2-1
d_call: TRBD2
v_call: TRBV11-3
cdr3_aa: CASSPIAGDVNEQFF